This entry lists 5 T cell receptor beta chains sequenced from one sample in a study of cytomegalovirus exposure and HLA in healthy donors listed by TCRdb under 2017. The library came from the immunoSEQ multiplex PCR assay. TCRdb holds this immuneACCESS table with in-frame rearrangements only. Some clones are missing; in checked studies, unresolved V genes explain under half, and the rest has no known cause. The sample table holds over 150,000 clones, of which less than 95% were seen once. In total, the top ten clones hold 3% to 3.5% of the sample. The sample taken for sequencing was PBMCs. Receptor source: a woman aged 18-35 years in good health and CMV-seropositive.

J is TRBJ2-2 and V is TRBV5-1, with 14 bases that match TRBD2. Germline V lookup: CDR1 SGHRS, CDR2 YFSETQ. The J segment lost 0 bases and the V segment lost 6 bases, leaving 10 bases of the junction unmatched. The CDR3 runs to 19 residues. For the CDR3, the DNA is TGCGCCAGCACCCCGCGGGGGACTAGCGGGGGTACGAACACCGGGGAGCTGTTTTTT. It translates to CASTPRGTSGGTNTGELFF.

The J gene is TRBJ2-7, the V gene TRBV5-1; TRBD2 agrees at 10 bases. Germline assignment: CDR1 SGHRS and CDR2 YFSETQ. V was clipped by 2 bases and J by 0 bases; unmatched bases: 2. CDR3 length: 15 amino acids. CDR3 amino acids: CASSLLAGFSYEQYF. CDR3 coding DNA: TGCGCCAGCAGCTTACTAGCGGGGTTCTCCTACGAGCAGTACTTC.

The V and J genes are TRBV5-6 and TRBJ1-1; the D is unclear. V was pared by 4 bases and J by 4 bases, with 14 bases between. Germline V lookup: CDR1 SGHDT, CDR2 YYEEEE. The CDR3 is 14 amino acids. Here the CDR3 reads CASSHPRGATEAFF. For the CDR3, the DNA is TGTGCCAGCAGCCACCCACGGGGTGCCACTGAAGCTTTCTTT. The variable domain in full, with the rest retrieved from reference TRBV5-6 and TRBJ1-1, is DAGVTQSPTHLIKTRGQQVTLRCSPKSGHDTVSWYQQALGQGPQFIFQYYEEEERQRGNFPDRFSGHQFPNYSSELNVNALLLGDSALYLCASSHPRGATEAFFGQGTRLTVV.

The chain uses TRBV9 and TRBJ2-1; D may be TRBD1 (5 bases). Germline assignment: CDR1 SGDLS and CDR2 YYNGEE. Deletions cut 0 bases from V and 4 bases from J, with 11 bases between. The CDR3 runs 15 residues. CDR3 DNA: TGTGCCAGCAGCGTAGAGGGGTTCGGGTACAATGAGCAGTTCTTC. It specifies CASSVEGFGYNEQFF.

The chain uses TRBV10-3 and TRBJ1-2; D ambiguous. V was cut by 6 bases and J by 8 bases, with 16 bases left in between. CDR3 length equals 13 residues. Germline lookup yields CDR1 ENHRY and CDR2 SYGVKD. The CDR3 spells CAIRREGVGGYTF. CDR3 DNA: TGTGCCATCAGGAGGGAGGGAGTTGGCGGCTACACCTTC.